This record looks at one T cell receptor beta chain sequence and its context. This clone was seen only a few times. Its antigen specificity is not known. One base away there is no much larger clone; base qualities are not given. The record originates from a study of blood T cell repertoires in COVID-19 (dated by TCRdb to 2020 to 2022). With regard to the full study: Samples covering the acute and convalescent phases of COVID-19 were provided by collaborators in the United States, Italy and Spain. The prospective study material was composed of cDNA or gDNA derived from T cells, B-cell-depleted T cells, or PBMCs. Subjects who had been exposed to COVID-19, were actively infected with it, or had recovered from it provided the deeply sampled blood TCRbeta repertoires that made up the dataset. The repertoires were made available in a free public database intended to serve as a resource for research on the immune response to SARS-CoV-2. The samples were drawn from the first 160 participants of the ongoing ImmuneRACE study and from roughly 1,300 subjects provided by 6 global collaborators. A de-identified subject ID, COVID-19 status, age in years and sex were almost always included in the sample metadata. HLA class I and class II types, where available, came from metadata supplied by the sample provider rather than from assay-based typing.

The immunoSEQ Assay, a bias-controlled multiplex PCR, was used to amplify TCRbeta CDR3 regions from genomic DNA. Concerning the study's data processing: The number of nucleated cells in each sample was estimated by amplification of reference gene primers within the assay. To quantify the absolute abundance of each unique TCRbeta CDR3 rearrangement, sequence reads were collapsed and filtered. For each sample, productive Simpson clonality was calculated as the square root of Simpson's diversity index over productive rearrangements. The source is immuneACCESS, and TCRdb retained only in-frame sequences with V and J called. Part of the clones is not carried over; for the studies checked, unresolved V genes explain less than half of this, and the remainder is unexplained. The V and J calls and clone size were taken over from that table, and D and trimming were inferred from the DNA. The sample records more than 90,000 clones, 80% to 90% of which are singletons. Approximately 1.5% of the sample goes to the ten largest clones.

Collaborating institutions collected whole blood in K2EDTA tubes following their own protocols. For TCRbeta analysis, collaborators shipped samples as frozen whole blood, isolated PBMCs, or DNA extracted from either of those sample types. Broader findings and caveats from the paper: Clinical and demographic metadata were provided uncurated, with the amount varying by source and participant.

The junction shows trimming of 5 bases on V and 7 bases on J, and the gene matches do not reach 12 bases of it. There are 15 amino acids in the CDR3, from cysteine to phenylalanine inclusive. CDR3 DNA is the only sequence kept; it has 45 bases, read in frame from the first base. From a lookup of the germline V gene (reference sequence), CDR1 and CDR2 are PRHDT and FYEKMQ. Sequenced material: peripheral blood. The receptor was isolated from a man between 40 and 49 years old with acute or convalescent COVID-19. The sequence links TRBV13 to TRBJ2-5, with 8 bases matching TRBD2. The DNA reads as follows: TGTGCCAGCAGCCGAGGACTAGCAGCCTCGGGGACCCAGTACTTC. It codes for CASSRGLAASGTQYF.